Listed below are T cell receptor beta chains from one sample, sequenced in a study of low-dose radiotherapy and immunotherapy resistance in tumors. One entry per CDR3 protein, called by TCRdb with MiXCR from the reads. The sample yields tens of thousands of distinct CDR3 sequences, 18% seen once. Source: PBMCs, taken before treatment. All receptors come from a male donor with prostate cancer. The CDR3 runs from the conserved cysteine through the conserved F or W. Rows may omit the clone size; those that give it use once, few, many or a size class.

length	size	V	J	CDR3
13	.	TRBV15	TRBJ2-5	CATSRRDGETQYF
14	many	TRBV3-1	TRBJ2-2	CASSPTFHTGELFF
16	many	TRBV5-6	TRBJ2-7	CASSLFSPAGLHEQYF
14	many	TRBV7-9	TRBJ2-7	CASSSTKISYEQYF
15	many	TRBV7-9	TRBJ2-7	CASSGEGQGAYEQYF
14	many	TRBV12-3/TRBV12-4	TRBJ1-5	CASSLETVDQPQHF
13	many	TRBV5-6	TRBJ1-1	CASSFQLNTEAFF
14	.	TRBV28	TRBJ1-1	CASSFRDRGLRAFF
14	many	TRBV3-1	TRBJ2-2	CASSRPLATGELFF
13	many	TRBV5-1	TRBJ1-5	CASSQGQGQPQHF
16	.	TRBV5-1	TRBJ2-3	CASSLAEGHRTDTQYF
12	many	TRBV7-8	TRBJ2-1	CASSLSGGEQFF
13	many	TRBV6-6	TRBJ1-1	CASSPRQGSTAFF
13	few	TRBV24-1	TRBJ2-4	CASREVAKNIQYF
21	.	TRBV29-1	TRBJ2-2	CSGPGQGTKYGRSRCAGELFF
17	many	TRBV7-8	TRBJ2-5	CASSLHRDGSLQETQYF
14	many	TRBV10-3	TRBJ1-4	CAIGQGATNEKLFF
16	few	TRBV5-4	TRBJ2-1	CASISRGGDGYNEQFF
17	many	TRBV5-1	TRBJ2-3	CASSAFTGGSGTDTQYF
14	many	TRBV5-6	TRBJ1-1	CASSLQTVNTEAFF
15	many	TRBV25-1	TRBJ1-1	CASPNRGPRNTEAFF
13	many	TRBV19	TRBJ1-2	CASSENRRYGYTF
11	many	TRBV10-2	TRBJ1-1	CASTGNTEAFF
15	many	TRBV6-6	TRBJ2-5	CASSYEGPPKETQYF
13	.	TRBV29-1	TRBJ2-1	CSALTGGKDEQFF
15	.	TRBV20-1	TRBJ2-3	CSATLAGGRQDTQYF
15	many	TRBV5-4	TRBJ2-1	CASSHRGSTPDEQFF
13	few	TRBV5-1	TRBJ1-6	CASSLRVFSPLHF